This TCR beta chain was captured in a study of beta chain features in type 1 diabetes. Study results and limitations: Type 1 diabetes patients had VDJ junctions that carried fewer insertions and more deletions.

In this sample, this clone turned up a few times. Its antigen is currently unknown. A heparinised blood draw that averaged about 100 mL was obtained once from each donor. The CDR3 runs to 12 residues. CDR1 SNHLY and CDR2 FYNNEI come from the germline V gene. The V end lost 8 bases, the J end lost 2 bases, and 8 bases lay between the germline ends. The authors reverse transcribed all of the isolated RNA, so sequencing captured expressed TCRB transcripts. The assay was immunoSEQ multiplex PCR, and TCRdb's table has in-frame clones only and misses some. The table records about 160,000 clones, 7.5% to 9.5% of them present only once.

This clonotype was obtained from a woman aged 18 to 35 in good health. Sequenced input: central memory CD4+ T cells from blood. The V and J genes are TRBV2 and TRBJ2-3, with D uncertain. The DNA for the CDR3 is TGTGCCAGCGGCGGAATCACAGATACGCAGTATTTT. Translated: CASGGITDTQYF. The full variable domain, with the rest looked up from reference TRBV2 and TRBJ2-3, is EPEVTQTPSHQVTQMGQEVILRCVPISNHLYFYWYRQILGQKVEFLVSFYNNEISEKSEIFDDQFSVERPDGSNFTLKIRSTKLEDSAMYFCASGGITDTQYFGPGTRLTVL.